This section outlines one T cell receptor (beta chain) sequence together with its context. These data come from a study of immune characterization of retroperitoneal liposarcoma. TCRdb ran MiXCR on the PCR reads and lists one entry per CDR3 protein. Counted here are 2,500 to 3,500 distinct CDR3 sequences, roughly 27% occurring once; the ten biggest clones make up 15%. The germline gives CDR1 MGHRA, CDR2 YSYEKL. The V segment lost 1 base and the J segment 4 bases; nucleotides outside the gene matches: 6. The CDR3 is 16 amino acids. This receptor was identified in a female donor with retroperitoneal liposarcoma. Input material: tumor tissue. V usage is TRBV4-1 and J usage is TRBJ2-7; 11 bases are a match to TRBD2. DNA for the CDR3: TGCGCCAGCAGCCAAGCTGGTGGACTAGCGGGTTACGAGCAGTACTTC. It is translated as CASSQAGGLAGYEQYF.